This TCR beta chain stems from a study of shared clonotypes between healthy human individuals. There are many counts of this clone. Sequencing was performed with immunoSEQ multiplex PCR; in TCRdb, only in-frame clones are kept and a portion is missing. The data show 950,000 to 1,100,000 clones, with around 78% seen just once and 0.6% to 0.7% held by the top ten. This receptor was obtained from a man between 18 and 35 years old in good health. Some clones in this sample may be carry-over from other donors' samples. The material sequenced was memory CD4+ T cells from PBMCs. As to subset: CD45RA-negative fraction.

CDR3: CASSLGGWGRGTEAFF. The CDR3 nucleotides read TGTGCCAGCAGCTTGGGTGGATGGGGCAGGGGAACTGAAGCTTTCTTT. The chain employs TRBV5-4 and TRBJ1-1, with D perhaps matching TRBD1 (6 bases). V lost 0 bases and J 5 bases, leaving 17 bases between the germline ends. Germline CDR1 SGHNT, CDR2 YYREEE (reference sequence). The CDR3 totals 16 residues.